This is a list of T cell receptor beta chains from one sample in a study of memory CD8 T cells in hepatitis C reinfection. Generated by immunoSEQ multiplex PCR, the TCRdb table keeps only in-frame clones and is missing some. The data show some 46,000 clones, with about 88% seen just once and 0.6% to 0.85% held by the top ten. The sample taken for sequencing was naive CD8+ T cells sorted from blood. The receptors shown here come from a man younger than 35 with hepatitis C virus infection. The conserved cysteine and the conserved F or W are not part of the CDR3 here. Where a row states a size, it is once, few, many or the class of an expanded clone; other rows omit it.

clone size	V gene	CDR3 protein
.	TRBV10-2	ASSEYEASEQF
.	TRBV7-9	ASSLRGLGDYNEQF
.	TRBV6-6	ASRTGTEDEKLF
.	TRBV19	ASSIDLPSYEQY
once	TRBV28	ASRPGLADYEQY
.	TRBV29-1	SVRDLNDYGYT
.	TRBV10-3	AISESSRDSLAKNIQY
.	TRBV5-4	ASSLAVASNEQF
.	TRBV2	ASSAGIQY
.	TRBV27	ASSYQGGLSYEQY
.	TRBV2	ASSVSYEQY
few	TRBV6-6	ASRSGVNQPQH
.	TRBV29-1	SVPGLAGEVGEQF
.	TRBV2	ASSVAGTTYEQY
.	TRBV11-3	ASSLTSGDGDTQY
.	TRBV6-6	ASSYLSGGEEETQY
.	TRBV2	ASSEGSGGPTDTQY
.	TRBV4-1	ASSQVRAVAGQLTGELF
.	TRBV4-1	ASRPVSGGSADGELF
.	TRBV19	ASSIGFFHGQPQH
.	TRBV9	ASSGAGGPKDTQY
.	TRBV19	ASSIPGGAGNEQF
.	TRBV7-6	ASSRNPGLAETSYEQY
.	TRBV9	ASSVTGGFEKLF
.	TRBV5-1	ASSLGQGTVNTEAF
.	TRBV7-3	ASSYIGGGGYT
.	TRBV2	ARGLAGEEQF
.	TRBV6-1	ASAYSRDVTGELF
.	TRBV11-2	ASSLGQLNTEAF
few	TRBV7-2	ASSLFEGDQETQY
.	TRBV5-8	ASSPTSTGARKLF
.	TRBV7-9	ASSTRAGVGTEQF
few	TRBV4-3	ASSQVTGSEAF
once	TRBV7-2	ASREPEVAGELF
.	TRBV5-6	ASSLLAGESTDTQY
.	TRBV19	ASSIPDGLNTEAF
.	TRBV19	ASSIPEKSTGELF
.	TRBV27	ASRISSGMKDTQY
.	TRBV18	ASSPELNHQQWGVSTEAF
few	TRBV7-8	ASSSGGYGTEAF
.	TRBV2	ASRQGSNTGELF
.	TRBV4-2	ASSQEGSGGPYEQY
.	TRBV7-2	ASSLLTSGRRETQY
.	TRBV6-5	ASSPSGMGYEQY
.	TRBV19	ASSRKTPYYGYT